This passage covers 17 T cell receptor beta chains from one sample sequenced in a study of blood T cell repertoires in COVID-19. Profiled with immunoSEQ multiplex PCR; TCRdb holds only in-frame clones, not every one. The table shows roughly 97,000 clones, with around four fifths occurring only once. Sequencing was carried out using peripheral blood. All receptors come from a man in his sixties with acute or convalescent COVID-19.

The J gene is TRBJ1-5, the V gene TRBV11-3, with TRBD1 identical over 7 bases. J was trimmed by 6 bases and V by 2 bases; bases with no gene match: 4. CDR1 and CDR2 (germline): SGHNT, YENEEA. CDR3 length: 14 residues. The CDR3 DNA reads TGTGCCAGCAGCTTAACAGGGGTCGGTCAGCCCCAGCATTTT. This translates into CASSLTGVGQPQHF. Variable domain in full (rest from reference TRBV11-3 and TRBJ1-5): EAGVVQSPRYKIIEKKQPVAFWCNPISGHNTLYWYLQNLGQGPELLIRYENEEAVDDSQLPKDRFSAERLKGVDSTLKIQPAELGDSAVYLCASSLTGVGQPQHFGDGTRLSIL.

This chain links TRBV18 with TRBJ1-1, with D uncertain. The CDR3 contains 13 residues. Germline assignment: CDR1 KGHSH and CDR2 LQKENI. V gave up 4 bases and J gave up 6 bases, with 12 bases separating them. The CDR3 here is CASSLERGPEAFF. The CDR3 nucleotides are TGTGCCAGCTCACTCGAGAGAGGGCCTGAAGCTTTCTTT.

DNA for the CDR3: TGTGCCACCAGTGATCCCGGGACTAGCGGGGCAGAGACCCAGTACTTC. Protein sequence: CATSDPGTSGAETQYF. V gene TRBV24-1 combines with J gene TRBJ2-5, with 13 bases that match TRBD2. Trimming removed 3 bases from V and 4 bases from J; junction bases left unmatched: 4. Germline values: CDR1 KGHDR, CDR2 SFDVKD. The CDR3 contains 16 residues.

The chain combines TRBV5-1 with TRBJ1-1, with a weak D call TRBD1 (6 bases). CDR3 length equals 16 residues. Germline assignment: CDR1 SGHRS and CDR2 YFSETQ. Between the trimmed V and J ends, which lost 4 bases and 1 base, there was a span of 17 bases. The CDR3 DNA is TGCGCCAGCAGCAAAGGGGGTTCCGGACCGAACACTGAAGCTTTCTTT. Its translation is CASSKGGSGPNTEAFF.

V is TRBV7-2 and J is TRBJ1-2, with 10 bases aligning to TRBD1. V gave up 4 bases and J gave up 1 base; unmatched junction bases: 3. The length of the CDR3 is 15 residues. Germline lookup yields CDR1 SGHTA and CDR2 FQGNSA. The CDR3 is CASSSRTGGNYGYTF. The CDR3 bases are TGTGCCAGCAGCTCACGGACAGGGGGTAACTATGGCTACACCTTC.

CDR3 loop: CSAQGDTEAFF. In nucleotides, the CDR3 is TGCAGTGCTCAGGGGGACACTGAAGCTTTCTTT. The chain is built from TRBV20-1 and TRBJ1-1, with 7 bases that match TRBD1. This CDR3 region has 11 residues. V dropped 5 bases and J dropped 3; count of bases not matched to a gene: 0. The germline V gene encodes CDR1 DFQATT and CDR2 SNEGSKA (reference sequence).

The J gene is TRBJ1-5, the V gene TRBV28; 7 bases align to TRBD1. Per the germline V gene, CDR1 is MDHEN and CDR2 is SYDVKM. The CDR3 length is 13 residues. Trimming removed 6 bases from V and 6 bases from J; junction bases left unmatched: 5. In nucleotides, the CDR3 is TGTGCCAGCAGGAGGGGGCTGGGTCAGCCCCAGCATTTT. It specifies CASRRGLGQPQHF.

The V and J genes are TRBV6-5 and TRBJ1-2; 7 bases line up with TRBD1. The length of the CDR3 is 14 residues. The trim removed 5 bases at V and 7 bases at J, leaving 10 bases unmatched. From germline, CDR1 is MNHEY and CDR2 SVGAGI. CDR3 in amino acids: CASSPGTERAGYTF. The CDR3 nucleotides are TGTGCCAGCAGTCCTGGGACAGAACGTGCTGGCTACACCTTC.

The gene calls are TRBV18 and TRBJ1-1; D is perhaps TRBD1 (5 bases). The germline CDR1 and CDR2 sequences are KGHSH and LQKENI. The germline V and J ends were trimmed by 3 bases and 1 base, with 12 bases remaining between them. CDR3 length: 15 residues. The CDR3 reads CASSPSGVTNTEAFF. CDR3 nucleotide sequence: TGTGCCAGCTCACCCTCGGGGGTGACGAACACTGAAGCTTTCTTT. Full variable domain (rest looked up from reference TRBV18 and TRBJ1-1): NAGVMQNPRHLVRRRGQEARLRCSPMKGHSHVYWYRQLPEEGLKFMVYLQKENIIDESGMPKERFSAEFPKEGPSILRIQQVVRGDSAAYFCASSPSGVTNTEAFFGQGTRLTVV.

This clone has a single count. This sample also contains other DNA sequences that code for the same CDR3. V gene TRBV11-2 combines with J gene TRBJ1-1; D is perhaps TRBD1 (6 bases). The CDR3 consists of 13 residues. Between the trimmed V and J ends, which lost 2 bases and 3 bases, there was a span of 7 bases. Germline lookup yields CDR1 SGHAT and CDR2 FQNNGV. CDR3 amino acids: CASSLQGYTEAFF. In DNA form, the CDR3 reads TGTGCCAGCAGCTTACAGGGGTACACTGAAGCTTTCTTT.

This chain joins TRBV18 and TRBJ1-4, with 7 nucleotides matching TRBD1. The germline CDR1 and CDR2 sequences are KGHSH and LQKENI. The junction had 4 bases not matched to a gene; V was cut back by 6 bases and J by 6 bases. This CDR3 has 13 residues. Here the CDR3 reads CASSGQPDEKLFF. In DNA form, the CDR3 reads TGTGCCAGCTCGGGACAGCCCGATGAAAAACTGTTTTTT.

This clone was seen once. This sequence joins TRBV4-2 and TRBJ2-1; TRBD2 agrees at 12 bases. The J segment lost 6 bases and the V segment lost 4 bases, leaving 4 bases of the junction unmatched. This CDR3 has 15 amino acids. In germline, CDR1 is LGHNA, CDR2 YNFKEQ. As DNA, the CDR3 is TGTGCCAGCAGCCGGACTAGCGGGGAGGGCAATGAGCAGTTCTTC. It codes for CASSRTSGEGNEQFF.

The genes are TRBV28 and TRBJ1-2; D is uncertain. CDR3 size: 12 residues. Germline assignment: CDR1 MDHEN and CDR2 SYDVKM. V lost 7 bases to trimming and J lost 6 bases, with 12 bases between them. The CDR3 coding sequence is TGTGCCAGCAAAACAAGAATGGATGGCTACACCTTC. Translated, it gives CASKTRMDGYTF.

This chain uses TRBV5-1 with TRBJ1-3, with a tentative D call TRBD1 (5 bases). Germline lookup yields CDR1 SGHRS and CDR2 YFSETQ. V was cut by 4 bases and J by 2 bases, with 10 bases left in between. The CDR3 sequence is 14 residues long. The CDR3 loop is CASSQGGAGNTIYF. The CDR3 DNA is TGCGCCAGCAGCCAGGGTGGGGCTGGAAACACCATATATTTT.

V is TRBV10-1 and J is TRBJ2-1; 7 bases match TRBD2. Germline CDR1 and CDR2: WNHNN and SYGVQD (reference sequence). V lost 5 bases, J lost 5 bases, and 12 bases stayed unmatched. CDR3 size: 16 residues. The CDR3 protein is CASSPHSAGTHNEQFF. CDR3 DNA sequence: TGCGCCAGCAGTCCCCACTCAGCGGGGACCCACAATGAGCAGTTCTTC.

The CDR3 nucleotides are TGTGCCAGCAGCTCATCTCCGGGACAGGGGACCTCTAGCACAGATACGCAGTATTTT. Its protein product is CASSSSPGQGTSSTDTQYF. This chain connects TRBV7-3 to TRBJ2-3, with 10 bases lining up with TRBD1. Germline-derived CDR1 and CDR2 are SGHTA and FQGTGA. The CDR3 is 19 residues long. V was pared by 4 bases and J by 0 bases, with 13 bases of the junction left unmatched.

In this sample, this clone turned up once. The chain is built from TRBV27 and TRBJ1-1, with D unresolved. V shed 4 bases and J shed 0 bases, with 15 bases lying between them. Germline CDR1 is MNHEY and CDR2 is SMNVEV (reference sequence). The CDR3 totals 16 residues. Here the CDR3 reads CASSSTPGLVNTEAFF. CDR3 sequence (DNA): TGTGCCAGCAGTTCGACACCCGGACTCGTGAACACTGAAGCTTTCTTT.